This T cell receptor beta chain was observed in a study of T cell clones after liver transplantation. Study overall: Pre-transplant mixed lymphocyte reactions yielded third-party-reactive TCRbeta sequences as comparators for graft-donor-reactive sequences.

Sorting of unstimulated PBMCs yielded separate CD3+CD4+ and CD3+CD8+ fractions. Trimming left V 6 bases short and J 3 bases short, with 15 bases between. CDR3 length equals 14 residues. CDR1 and CDR2 from the germline V gene are SGDLS and YYNGEE. By sample fraction, this clone is medium-sized. TCRdb's table, derived via immunoSEQ multiplex PCR, lists solely in-frame clones and lacks some. The sample holds approximately 55,000 clones, roughly 74% seen once. The source was CD4+ T cells from blood, collected 54 months after liver transplant. This chain links TRBV9 with TRBJ1-2; D perhaps matches TRBD1 (5 bases). The clonotype comes from a human patient who received a liver transplant. Certain T cells may be donor cells from the graft. CDR3 in amino acids: CASTLTVEDYGYTF. For the CDR3, the DNA is TGTGCCAGCACCCTGACAGTGGAGGACTATGGCTACACCTTC.